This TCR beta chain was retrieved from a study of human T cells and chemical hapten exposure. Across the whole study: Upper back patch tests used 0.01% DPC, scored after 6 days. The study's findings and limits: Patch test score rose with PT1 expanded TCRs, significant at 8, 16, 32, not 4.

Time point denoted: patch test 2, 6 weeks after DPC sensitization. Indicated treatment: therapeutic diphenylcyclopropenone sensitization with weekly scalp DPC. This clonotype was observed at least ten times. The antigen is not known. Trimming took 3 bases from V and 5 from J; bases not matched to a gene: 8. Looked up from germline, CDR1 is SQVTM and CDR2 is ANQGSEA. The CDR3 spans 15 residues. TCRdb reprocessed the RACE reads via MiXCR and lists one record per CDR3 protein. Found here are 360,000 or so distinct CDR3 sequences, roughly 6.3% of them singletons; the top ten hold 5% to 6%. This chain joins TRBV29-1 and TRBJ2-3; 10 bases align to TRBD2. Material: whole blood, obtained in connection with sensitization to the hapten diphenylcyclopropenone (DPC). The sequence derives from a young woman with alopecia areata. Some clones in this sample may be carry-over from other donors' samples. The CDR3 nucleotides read TGCAGCGTTGAGGGGTTAGCGGGGGGCAGAGATACGCAGTATTTT. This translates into CSVEGLAGGRDTQYF.